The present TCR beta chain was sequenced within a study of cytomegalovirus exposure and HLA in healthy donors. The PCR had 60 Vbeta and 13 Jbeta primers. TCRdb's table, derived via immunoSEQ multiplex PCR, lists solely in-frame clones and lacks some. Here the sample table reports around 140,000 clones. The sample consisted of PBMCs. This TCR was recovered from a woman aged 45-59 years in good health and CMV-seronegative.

Written as DNA, the CDR3 is TGTGCCAGCAGTACCTCAGGGGGTGGCTACACCTTC. This gives the protein CASSTSGGGYTF. The chain has TRBV6-6 and TRBJ1-2, with 7 positions matching TRBD1. Germline lookup yields CDR1 MNHNY and CDR2 SVGAGI (reference sequence). The CDR3 consists of 12 residues. Trimming took 5 bases from V and 7 from J; bases not matched to a gene: 4.